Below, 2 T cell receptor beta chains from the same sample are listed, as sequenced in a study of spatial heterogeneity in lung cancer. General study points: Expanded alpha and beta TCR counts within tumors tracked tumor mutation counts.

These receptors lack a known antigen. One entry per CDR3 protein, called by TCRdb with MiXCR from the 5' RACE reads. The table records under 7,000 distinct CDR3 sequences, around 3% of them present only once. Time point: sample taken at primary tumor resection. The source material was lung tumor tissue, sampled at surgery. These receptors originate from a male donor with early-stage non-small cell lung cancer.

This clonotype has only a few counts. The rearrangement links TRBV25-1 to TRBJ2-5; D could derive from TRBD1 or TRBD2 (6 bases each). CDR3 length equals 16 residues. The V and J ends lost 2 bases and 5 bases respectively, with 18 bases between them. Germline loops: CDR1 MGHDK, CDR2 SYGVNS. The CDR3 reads CASSEERMGGQETQYF. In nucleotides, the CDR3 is TGTGCCAGCAGTGAAGAGAGGATGGGGGGCCAGGAGACCCAGTACTTC.

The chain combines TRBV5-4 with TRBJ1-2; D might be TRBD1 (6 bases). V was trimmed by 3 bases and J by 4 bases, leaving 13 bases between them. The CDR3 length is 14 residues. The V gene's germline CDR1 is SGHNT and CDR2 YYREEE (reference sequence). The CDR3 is CASSSAGELYGYTF. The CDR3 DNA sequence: TGTGCCAGCAGCTCGGCAGGGGAACTCTATGGCTACACCTTC. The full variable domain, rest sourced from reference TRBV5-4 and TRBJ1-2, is ETGVTQSPTHLIKTRGQQVTLRCSSQSGHNTVSWYQQALGQGPQFIFQYYREEENGRGNFPPRFSGLQFPNYSSELNVNALELDDSALYLCASSSAGELYGYTFGSGTRLTVV.